These 23 T cell receptor beta chains were sequenced from one sample in a study of CD8 T cells in ankylosing spondylitis (dated by TCRdb to between 2016 and 2019). Libraries were built with 5' RACE. The sequencer was an Illumina HiSeq 2500. TCRdb handled the public reads itself, with Q25 trimming in fastp and clone calling in MiXCR, and kept productive beta chains. Rows merge per CDR3 protein into single entries with the most common DNA and genes. The sample has 200,000 to 250,000 distinct CDR3 sequences on record, about 10% of them singletons. Together, the top ten hold approximately 20% of the sample. The source material was blood, either unsorted or a sorted T cell fraction (not recorded which). These receptors all come from a male donor with ankylosing spondylitis or in good health (not recorded which).

The rearrangement joins TRBV5-8 to TRBJ1-1; possibly TRBD1 for D (5 bases). The V end was cut by 2 bases, the J end by 1 base, with 12 bases between. There are 15 residues in the CDR3. Germline CDR1 SGHTS, CDR2 YDEGEE. DNA of the CDR3: TGTGCCAGCAGCTTAGCGGGGCAGGAGAACACTGAAGCTTTCTTT. Amino acids: CASSLAGQENTEAFF.

The table lists this clonotype with many counts. The chain uses TRBV3-1 and TRBJ1-1; D not certain. The CDR3 runs to 15 residues. Trimming shortened V by 3 bases and J by 6 bases, and 17 bases separated the two germline ends. Germline V gives CDR1 LGHDT, CDR2 YNNKEL (reference sequence). The CDR3 DNA reads TGTGCCAGCAGCCAGGACGGACGTCAGCTCGCTGAAGCTTTCTTT. The encoded protein is CASSQDGRQLAEAFF.

This clonotype came up a few times. V gene TRBV5-1 combines with J gene TRBJ2-5; tentative D call: TRBD2 (6 bases). This CDR3 is built from 14 residues. Per the germline V gene, CDR1 is SGHRS and CDR2 is YFSETQ. With 4 bases removed from V and 5 bases from J, the gap between germline ends came to 15 bases. The CDR3 nucleotides read TGCGCCAGCAGCCCCCGGGACTTGCGGGAGACCCAGTACTTC. Its protein is CASSPRDLRETQYF. Complete variable domain (other parts from reference TRBV5-1 and TRBJ2-5): KAGVTQTPRYLIKTRGQQVTLSCSPISGHRSVSWYQQTPGQGLQFLFEYFSETQRNKGNFPGRFSGRQFSNSRSEMNVSTLELGDSALYLCASSPRDLRETQYFGPGTRLLVL.

This clonotype was counted many times. V gene TRBV18 combines with J gene TRBJ1-6; no reliable D call. Germline CDR1 KGHSH, CDR2 LQKENI. The length of the CDR3 is 13 residues. The germline V and J ends were trimmed by 6 bases and 8 bases, with 11 bases remaining between them. CDR3 amino acids: CASSPTPDSPLHF. The CDR3 region has the DNA TGTGCCAGCTCCCCGACACCCGATTCACCCCTCCACTTT.

The CDR3: CSVVPIDGTQYF. The CDR3 DNA sequence: TGCAGCGTTGTACCCATTGACGGGACCCAGTACTTC. The chain combines TRBV29-1 with TRBJ2-5; D gene unclear. The V gene's germline CDR1 is SQVTM and CDR2 ANQGSEA. Trimming took 4 bases from V and 7 from J, leaving 13 bases between them. CDR3 size: 12 residues.

This clonotype was seen many times. V is TRBV5-5 and J is TRBJ2-2, with 8 bases that match TRBD1. This CDR3 spans 16 amino acids. The V gene's germline CDR1 is SGHKS and CDR2 YYEKEE (reference sequence). Trimming removed 3 bases from V and 5 bases from J; junction bases left unmatched: 9. This CDR3 is CASSSFGQGITGELFF. The CDR3, as DNA: TGTGCCAGCAGCTCCTTTGGACAGGGCATAACCGGGGAGCTGTTTTTT.

This clonotype was recorded at least ten times. The chain's CDR3 is CASSVPGQTTVEQYF. CDR3 DNA: TGTGCCAGTAGTGTCCCGGGACAGACCACCGTCGAGCAGTACTTC. The chain recombines TRBV19 with TRBJ2-7; 7 positions agree with TRBD1. The CDR3 spans 15 residues. CDR1 is LNHDA and CDR2 is SQIVND in the germline V gene (reference sequence). V dropped 5 bases and J dropped 6; count of bases not matched to a gene: 13.

Remarks on this clonotype: A read error may account for a junction end that differs from germline. This chain links TRBV12-3 or TRBV12-4 with TRBJ2-3; D possibly corresponds to TRBD2 (6 bases). The CDR3 has 14 amino acids. Here the CDR3 reads CASSLGGRTDTQSF. The CDR3 DNA reads TGTGCCAGCAGTTTGGGAGGACGCACAGATACGCAGTCTTTT.

This clonotype was picked up a small number of times. The chain uses TRBV7-2 and TRBJ1-4; 7 bases are shared with TRBD1. CDR1 and CDR2 (germline): SGHTA, FQGNSA. CDR3 length: 14 residues. J gave up 8 bases and V 4 bases, and 7 bases lay outside the gene matches. The CDR3 loop reads CASSSPGGGEKLFF. The CDR3 DNA is TGTGCCAGCAGCTCCCCAGGGGGAGGGGAAAAACTGTTTTTT. The whole variable domain, filled in from reference TRBV7-2 and TRBJ1-4, reads GAGVSQSPSNKVTEKGKDVELRCDPISGHTALYWYRQSLGQGLEFLIYFQGNSAPDKSGLPSDRFSAERTGGSVSTLTIQRTQQEDSAVYLCASSSPGGGEKLFFGSGTQLSVL.

The sample holds many counts of this clonotype. The chain is built from TRBV20-1 and TRBJ2-1; 8 bases map to TRBD2. The CDR3 is made up of 14 amino acids. V lost 6 bases and J lost 4; bases outside the gene matches: 8. Germline CDR1 is DFQATT and CDR2 is SNEGSKA (reference sequence). Here the CDR3 reads CSAGDSGAYNEQFF. The CDR3 DNA reads TGCAGTGCGGGAGATAGCGGGGCGTACAATGAGCAGTTCTTC.

This clonotype turned up a few times. The CDR3 loop reads CASSTPGQPEKLFF. The CDR3 DNA is TGTGCCAGCAGTACACCGGGACAGCCGGAAAAACTGTTTTTT. The chain is built from TRBV12-3 or TRBV12-4 and TRBJ1-4; 7 nucleotides line up with TRBD1. The ends lost 5 bases at V and 8 bases at J; junction bases unmatched: 8. The CDR3 runs 14 residues.

This chain connects TRBV20-1 to TRBJ2-6; D is undetermined. Germline V gene data show CDR1 as DFQATT and CDR2 as SNEGSKA (reference sequence). This CDR3 region has 17 residues. The V gene lost 6 bases and the J gene lost 3 bases, with 21 bases spanning the gap. Written as DNA, the CDR3 is TGCAGTGCCTGGGCCCAGGTTCTGGGCTTTGGGGCCAACGTCCTGACTTTC. Translated, it gives CSAWAQVLGFGANVLTF.

This clonotype has a count of ten or more. The chain joins TRBV12-3 or TRBV12-4 to TRBJ2-1; D gene unclear. The CDR3 loop spans 14 amino acids. Deletions cut 3 bases from V and 8 bases from J, with 14 bases between. This chain's CDR3 is CASSFVVLGDEQFF. CDR3 nucleotides: TGTGCCAGCAGTTTCGTCGTTCTTGGTGATGAGCAGTTCTTC.

This clonotype occurred many times. This chain connects TRBV5-1 to TRBJ2-7; D possibly corresponds to TRBD2 (6 bases). The CDR3 covers 14 residues. CDR1 and CDR2 from the germline V gene are SGHRS and YFSETQ. Between the trimmed V and J ends, which lost 2 bases and 4 bases, there was a span of 13 bases. The CDR3 coding sequence is TGCGCCAGCAGCTTACCGGGAGCCGATTACGAGCAGTACTTC. Translating it yields CASSLPGADYEQYF.

V is TRBV3-1 and J is TRBJ2-7; 7 bases match TRBD1. J was trimmed by 4 bases and V by 4 bases; bases with no gene match: 7. Germline CDR1 LGHDT, CDR2 YNNKEL (reference sequence). This CDR3 spans 14 amino acids. CDR3 region: CASSRGTVPYEQYF. The CDR3 nucleotides read TGTGCCAGCAGCCGGGGGACAGTTCCTTACGAGCAGTACTTC.

This clonotype was observed at least ten times. The J gene is TRBJ2-7, the V gene TRBV20-1; no clear D. Between the trimmed V and J ends, which lost 0 bases and 1 base, there was a span of 10 bases. The CDR3 length is 14 residues. Germline V gene data show CDR1 as DFQATT and CDR2 as SNEGSKA (reference sequence). CDR3 coding DNA: TGCAGTGCTAGAGATCCGCAGGCATCCTACGAGCAGTACTTC. Protein sequence: CSARDPQASYEQYF.

This clonotype was counted at least ten times. This sequence joins TRBV10-3 and TRBJ1-1; D ambiguous. Trimming pared 0 bases from V and 7 bases from J, leaving 3 bases between. The germline CDR1 and CDR2 sequences are ENHRY and SYGVKD. CDR3 size: 11 residues. The CDR3: CAISESDEAFF. The CDR3 DNA is TGTGCCATCAGTGAGTCAGATGAAGCTTTCTTT.

This chain joins TRBV6-1 and TRBJ1-5; no firm D call. The CDR3 is 13 residues long. In germline, CDR1 is MNHNS, CDR2 SASEGT. V lost 6 bases and J 2 bases, leaving 8 bases between the germline ends. The CDR3 sequence is CASRDGGNQPQHF. The CDR3 coding sequence is TGTGCCAGCAGGGACGGGGGCAATCAGCCCCAGCATTTT.

In this sample, this clonotype turned up many times. The V and J genes are TRBV27 and TRBJ2-3; TRBD2 matches at 14 bases. The CDR3 runs 18 residues. The trim removed 6 bases at V and 0 bases at J, leaving 8 bases unmatched. Germline V CDR1 and CDR2: MNHEY, SMNVEV (reference sequence). The CDR3 DNA follows: TGTGCCAGCAGCCTAGGACTAGCGGGAGGAACTAGCACAGATACGCAGTATTTT. It translates to CASSLGLAGGTSTDTQYF.

There are many counts of this clonotype. This chain uses TRBV7-2 with TRBJ2-1; 9 bases align to TRBD2. Germline V gene data show CDR1 as SGHTA and CDR2 as FQGNSA. The CDR3 runs 15 residues. Unmatched junction bases numbered 3, after V lost 1 base and J lost 5 bases. CDR3 region: CASSLVLAGHNEQFF. Here the CDR3 DNA reads TGTGCCAGCAGCTTAGTTCTAGCGGGGCACAATGAGCAGTTCTTC.

This clonotype was detected ten times or more. CDR3 protein: CASSLALGGGDTEAFF. The CDR3 DNA is TGTGCCAGCAGTTTAGCCTTAGGAGGAGGGGACACTGAAGCTTTCTTT. J is TRBJ1-1 and V is TRBV12-3 or TRBV12-4; D is possibly TRBD1 (5 bases). Between the trimmed V and J ends, which lost 0 bases and 3 bases, there was a span of 14 bases. The CDR3 totals 16 residues.

This clonotype was found many times. This chain joins TRBV12-3 or TRBV12-4 and TRBJ2-5; possibly TRBD1 for D (5 bases). V lost 2 bases to trimming and J lost 3 bases, with 13 bases between them. The CDR3 is 15 amino acids. CDR3 protein: CASSLTGLGEETQYF. The CDR3 DNA follows: TGTGCCAGCAGTTTAACAGGCCTGGGTGAAGAGACCCAGTACTTC.

This clonotype has a handful of counts. The chain couples TRBV3-1 to TRBJ2-7; a possible D gene is TRBD2 (6 bases). The germline CDR1 and CDR2 sequences are LGHDT and YNNKEL (reference sequence). V was cut by 1 base and J by 4 bases, with 14 bases left in between. CDR3 size: 15 residues. The DNA for the CDR3 is TGTGCCAGCAGCCAAGGGAGGGGTAACGGGTACGAGCAGTACTTC. Translation: CASSQGRGNGYEQYF.